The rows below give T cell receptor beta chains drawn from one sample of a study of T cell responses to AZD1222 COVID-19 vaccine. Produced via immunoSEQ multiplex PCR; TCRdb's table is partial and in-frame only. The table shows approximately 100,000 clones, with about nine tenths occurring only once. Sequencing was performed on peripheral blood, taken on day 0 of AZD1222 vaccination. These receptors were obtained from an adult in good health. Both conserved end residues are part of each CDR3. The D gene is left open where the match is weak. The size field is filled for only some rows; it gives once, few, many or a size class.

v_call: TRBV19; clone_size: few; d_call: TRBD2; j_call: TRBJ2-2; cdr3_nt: TGTGCCAGTACGGGTAGCGGGGGGATCGGGGAGCTGTTTTTT; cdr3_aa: CASTGSGGIGELFF
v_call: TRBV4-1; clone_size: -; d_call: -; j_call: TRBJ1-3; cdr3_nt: TGCGCCAGCAGCCAAGAGTGGCAGCTTTCTGCCCGAAACACCATATATTTT; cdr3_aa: CASSQEWQLSARNTIYF
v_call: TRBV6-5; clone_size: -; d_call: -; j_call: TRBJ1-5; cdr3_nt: TGTGCCAGCGGCCGTAGCAATCAGCCCCAGCATTTT; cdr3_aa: CASGRSNQPQHF
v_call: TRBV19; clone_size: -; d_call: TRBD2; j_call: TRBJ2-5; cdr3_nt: TGTGCCAGTAGTATCGACACTAGCGGGGACTTAACCCAGTACTTC; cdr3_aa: CASSIDTSGDLTQYF
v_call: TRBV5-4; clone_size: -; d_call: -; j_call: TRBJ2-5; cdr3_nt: TGTGCCAGCAGCTTGGCCGCAGGGAGTCAGACCCAGTACTTC; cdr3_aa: CASSLAAGSQTQYF
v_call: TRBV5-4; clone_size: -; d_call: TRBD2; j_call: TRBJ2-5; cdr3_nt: TGTGCCAGCAGCGATTCTAGCGGGGTAAAAGAGACCCAGTACTTC; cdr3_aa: CASSDSSGVKETQYF
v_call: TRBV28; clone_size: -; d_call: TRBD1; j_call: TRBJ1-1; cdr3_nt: TGTGCCAGCAGGGGGACAGGGTTTTTGAACACTGAAGCTTTCTTT; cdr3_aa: CASRGTGFLNTEAFF
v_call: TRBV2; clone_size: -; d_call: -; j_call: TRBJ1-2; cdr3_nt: TGTGCCAGCAGTGGGGACGGGGTCGACTATGGCTACACCTTC; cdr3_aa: CASSGDGVDYGYTF
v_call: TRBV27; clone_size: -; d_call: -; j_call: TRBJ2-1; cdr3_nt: TGTGCCAGCAGCATAAACTCCGGGTATACCTACAATGAGCAGTTCTTC; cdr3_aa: CASSINSGYTYNEQFF
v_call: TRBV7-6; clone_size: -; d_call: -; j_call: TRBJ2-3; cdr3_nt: TGTGCCAGCAGCCAAGCAGATACGCAGTATTTT; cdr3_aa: CASSQADTQYF
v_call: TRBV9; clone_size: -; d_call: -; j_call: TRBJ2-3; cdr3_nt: TGTGCCAGCAGCTTGGGACCAGTCGCAGATACGCAGTATTTT; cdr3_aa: CASSLGPVADTQYF
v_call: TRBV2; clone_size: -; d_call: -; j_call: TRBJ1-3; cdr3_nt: TGTGCCAGCAGTGAATTGGATCGGGGGGCTGGAAACACCATATATTTT; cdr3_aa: CASSELDRGAGNTIYF
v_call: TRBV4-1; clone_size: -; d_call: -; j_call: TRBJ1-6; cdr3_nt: TGCGCCAGCAGCACCGTGGCAGGGGCTTATAATTCACCCCTCCACTTT; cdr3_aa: CASSTVAGAYNSPLHF
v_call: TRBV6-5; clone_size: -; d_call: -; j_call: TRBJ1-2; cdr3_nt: TGTGCCAGCAGTTACACACAGAACTATGGCTACACCTTC; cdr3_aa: CASSYTQNYGYTF
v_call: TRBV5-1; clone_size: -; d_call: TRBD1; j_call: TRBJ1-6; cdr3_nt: TGCGCCAGCAGCGTCACAGGGGACCTCGGGAATTCACCCCTCCACTTT; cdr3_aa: CASSVTGDLGNSPLHF